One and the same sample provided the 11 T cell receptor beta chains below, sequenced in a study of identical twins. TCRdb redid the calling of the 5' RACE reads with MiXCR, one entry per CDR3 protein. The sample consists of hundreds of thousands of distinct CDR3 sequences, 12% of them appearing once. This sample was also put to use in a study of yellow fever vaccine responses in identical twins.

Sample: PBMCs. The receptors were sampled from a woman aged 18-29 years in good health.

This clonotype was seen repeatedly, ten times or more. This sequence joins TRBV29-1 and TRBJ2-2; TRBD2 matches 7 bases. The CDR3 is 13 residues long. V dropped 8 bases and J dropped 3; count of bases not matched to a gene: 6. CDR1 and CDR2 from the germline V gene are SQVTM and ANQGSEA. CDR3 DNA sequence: TGCAGCATAGGCGGGAGCTACACCGGGGAGCTGTTTTTT. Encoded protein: CSIGGSYTGELFF.

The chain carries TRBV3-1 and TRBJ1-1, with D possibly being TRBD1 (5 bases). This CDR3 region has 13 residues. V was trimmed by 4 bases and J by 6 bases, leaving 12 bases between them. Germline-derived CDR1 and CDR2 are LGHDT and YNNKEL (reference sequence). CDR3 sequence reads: CASSLGTLPEAFF. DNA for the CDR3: TGTGCCAGCAGCCTCGGGACCCTCCCTGAAGCTTTCTTT.

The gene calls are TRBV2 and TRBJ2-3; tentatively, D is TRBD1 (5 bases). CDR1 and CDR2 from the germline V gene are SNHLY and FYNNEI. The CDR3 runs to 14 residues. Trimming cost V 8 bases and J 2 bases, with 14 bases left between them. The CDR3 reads CASPLRTLTDTQYF. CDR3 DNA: TGTGCCAGCCCCCTGCGGACACTCACAGATACGCAGTATTTT.

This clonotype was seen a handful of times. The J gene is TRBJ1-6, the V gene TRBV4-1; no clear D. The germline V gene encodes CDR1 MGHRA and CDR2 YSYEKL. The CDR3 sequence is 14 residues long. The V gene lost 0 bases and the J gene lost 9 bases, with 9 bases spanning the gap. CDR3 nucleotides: TGCGCCAGCAGCCAAGAACGGACGGGTTCACCCCTCCACTTT. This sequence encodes CASSQERTGSPLHF.

The CDR3 DNA reads as TGTGCCAGCAGTTTATCATCGCGGGGACCGGAGACCCAGTACTTC. Translated, it gives CASSLSSRGPETQYF. This sequence joins TRBV27 and TRBJ2-5; weak D call: TRBD2 (6 bases). Trimming removed 0 bases at V and 5 bases at J, with 13 bases between. The germline CDR1 and CDR2 sequences are MNHEY and SMNVEV (reference sequence). This CDR3 has 15 residues.

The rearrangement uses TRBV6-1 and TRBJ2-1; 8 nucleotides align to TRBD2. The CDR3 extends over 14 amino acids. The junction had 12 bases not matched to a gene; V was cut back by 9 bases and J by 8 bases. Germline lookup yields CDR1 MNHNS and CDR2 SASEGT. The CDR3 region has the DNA TGTGCCAGACCTCCCCGGGAGGGTGTGGATGAGCAGTTCTTC. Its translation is CARPPREGVDEQFF.

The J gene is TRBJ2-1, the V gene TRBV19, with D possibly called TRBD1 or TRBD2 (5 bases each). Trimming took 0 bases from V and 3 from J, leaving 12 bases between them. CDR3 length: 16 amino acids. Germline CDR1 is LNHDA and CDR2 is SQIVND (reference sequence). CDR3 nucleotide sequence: TGTGCCAGTAGTATAGAAGCGAGGGGCAGCTACAATGAGCAGTTCTTC. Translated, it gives CASSIEARGSYNEQFF.

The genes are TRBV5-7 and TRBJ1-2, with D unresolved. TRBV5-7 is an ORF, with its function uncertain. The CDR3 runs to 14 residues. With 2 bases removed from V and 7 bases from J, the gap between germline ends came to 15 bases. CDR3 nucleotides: TGTGCCAGCAGCTTCCCGGCAGGACGCCCTGGCTACACCTTC. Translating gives CASSFPAGRPGYTF.

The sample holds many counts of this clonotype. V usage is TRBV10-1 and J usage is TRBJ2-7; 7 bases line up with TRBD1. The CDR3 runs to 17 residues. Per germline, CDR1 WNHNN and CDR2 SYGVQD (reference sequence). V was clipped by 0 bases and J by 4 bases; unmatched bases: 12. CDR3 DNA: TGCGCCAGCAGTGAGTCGCAAGCTTGGACAGGACATTACGAGCAGTACTTC. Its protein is CASSESQAWTGHYEQYF.

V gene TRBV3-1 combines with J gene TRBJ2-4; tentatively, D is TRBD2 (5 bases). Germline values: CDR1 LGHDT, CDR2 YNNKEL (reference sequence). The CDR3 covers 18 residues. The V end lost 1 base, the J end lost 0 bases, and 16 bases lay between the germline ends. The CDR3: CASSQVGEGGIAKNIQYF. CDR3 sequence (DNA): TGTGCCAGCAGCCAAGTAGGAGAGGGTGGGATAGCCAAAAACATTCAGTACTTC. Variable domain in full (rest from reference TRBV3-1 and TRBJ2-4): DTAVSQTPKYLVTQMGNDKSIKCEQNLGHDTMYWYKQDSKKFLKIMFSYNNKELIINETVPNRFSPKSPDKAHLNLHINSLELGDSAVYFCASSQVGEGGIAKNIQYFGAGTRLSVL.

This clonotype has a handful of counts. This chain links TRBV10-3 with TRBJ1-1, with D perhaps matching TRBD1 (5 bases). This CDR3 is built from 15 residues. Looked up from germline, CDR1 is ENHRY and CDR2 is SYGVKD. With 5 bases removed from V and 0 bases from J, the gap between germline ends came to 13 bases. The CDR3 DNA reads TGTGCCATCAGTCAAACAGGTACAATGAACACTGAAGCTTTCTTT. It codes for CAISQTGTMNTEAFF.